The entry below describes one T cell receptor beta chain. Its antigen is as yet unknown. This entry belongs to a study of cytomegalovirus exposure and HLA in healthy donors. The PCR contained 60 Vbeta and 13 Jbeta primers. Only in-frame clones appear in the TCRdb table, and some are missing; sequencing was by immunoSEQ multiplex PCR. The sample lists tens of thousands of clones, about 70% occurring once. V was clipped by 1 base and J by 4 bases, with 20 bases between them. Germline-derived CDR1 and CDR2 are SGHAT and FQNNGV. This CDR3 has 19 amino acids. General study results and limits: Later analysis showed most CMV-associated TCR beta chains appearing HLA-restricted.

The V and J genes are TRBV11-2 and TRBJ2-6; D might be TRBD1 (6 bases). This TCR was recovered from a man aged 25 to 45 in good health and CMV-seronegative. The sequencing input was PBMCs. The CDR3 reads CASSLGTGTPPGGANVLTF. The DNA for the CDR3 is TGTGCCAGCAGCTTAGGAACCGGGACACCCCCAGGAGGGGCCAACGTCCTGACTTTC. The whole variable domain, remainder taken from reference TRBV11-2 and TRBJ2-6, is EAGVAQSPRYKIIEKRQSVAFWCNPISGHATLYWYQQILGQGPKLLIQFQNNGVVDDSQLPKDRFSAERLKGVDSTLKIQPAKLEDSAVYLCASSLGTGTPPGGANVLTFGAGSRLTVL.